The 27 T cell receptor beta chains in this list originate from one sample, sequenced in a study of CD8+ T cells in alopecia areata. In each case, RNA was isolated and then reverse transcribed into cDNA as the sequencing template. Data came from immunoSEQ multiplex PCR; TCRdb stores just in-frame clones and leaves some out. The table includes roughly 150,000 clones, roughly three fifths detected once. Source: CD4+ T cells sorted from blood, taken at week 0. Source of these receptors: a human donor with alopecia areata.

The chain joins TRBV7-2 to TRBJ2-7; possibly TRBD1 for D (5 bases). The germline V gene encodes CDR1 SGHTA and CDR2 FQGNSA. This CDR3 spans 12 amino acids. Deletions cut 8 bases from V and 1 base from J, with 9 bases between. The CDR3 region has the DNA TGTGCCAGCGACCCAGGGTCCTACGAGCAGTACTTC. Translated, it gives CASDPGSYEQYF.

The chain recombines TRBV7-9 with TRBJ1-2, with TRBD1 matching over 9 bases. Looked up from germline, CDR1 is SEHNR and CDR2 is FQNEAQ (reference sequence). V dropped 5 bases and J dropped 2; count of bases not matched to a gene: 3. This CDR3 is 14 amino acids long. The CDR3 coding sequence is TGTGCCAGCAGCCCAGGACAGGGGAACTATGGCTACACCTTC. This codes for CASSPGQGNYGYTF.

In its sample, this clone was seen once. This chain uses TRBV5-6 with TRBJ2-7, with D unclear. CDR3 length equals 14 residues. V was clipped by 4 bases and J by 1 base, with 12 bases between them. CDR1 is SGHDT, CDR2 YYEEEE, per germline. CDR3 loop: CASSAVVYSYEQYF. In nucleotides, the CDR3 is TGTGCCAGCAGCGCCGTGGTCTATTCCTACGAGCAGTACTTC.

This clone showed up many times. The genes are TRBV6-6 and TRBJ2-3; TRBD1 might be the D (5 bases). This CDR3 is built from 16 residues. Germline V gene data show CDR1 as MNHNY and CDR2 as SVGAGI (reference sequence). V lost 4 bases to trimming and J lost 0 bases, with 14 bases between them. The CDR3: CASSLGQFSSTDTQYF. The DNA for the CDR3 is TGTGCCAGCAGTTTGGGGCAGTTCTCTAGCACAGATACGCAGTATTTT.

V usage is TRBV4-1 and J usage is TRBJ2-5; possible D gene TRBD1, 6 bases. This CDR3 comprises 14 residues. Between the trimmed V and J ends, which lost 4 bases and 1 base, there was a span of 10 bases. Germline CDR1 and CDR2: MGHRA and YSYEKL. The CDR3 nucleotides are TGCGCCAGCAGCCGATCAGGGGCCCAAGAGACCCAGTACTTC. Translation gives CASSRSGAQETQYF.

This clone was picked up a small number of times. This chain uses TRBV29-1 with TRBJ1-6, with unresolved D. The length of the CDR3 is 13 residues. V was clipped by 6 bases and J by 7 bases, with 13 bases between them. CDR1 is SQVTM, CDR2 ANQGSEA, per germline. The CDR3 reads CSVKAQENSPLHF. The CDR3 bases are TGCAGCGTAAAGGCTCAGGAGAATTCACCCCTCCACTTT.

CDR3 bases: TGCGCCAGCAGCCAAGCGACTTCCCAAGAGACCCAGTACTTC. This sequence encodes CASSQATSQETQYF. The chain uses TRBV4-1 and TRBJ2-5, with unresolved D. CDR1 and CDR2 (germline): MGHRA, YSYEKL. The CDR3 extends over 14 amino acids. V was clipped by 1 base and J by 1 base, with 7 bases between them.

The CDR3 loop is CASSLGGHPSTEAFF. CDR3 bases: TGTGCCAGCAGCTTAGGAGGTCACCCGAGCACTGAAGCTTTCTTT. This sequence joins TRBV7-9 and TRBJ1-1; D is unresolved. The CDR3 contains 15 residues. CDR1 and CDR2 (germline): SEHNR, FQNEAQ (reference sequence). V lost 1 base and J 4 bases, leaving 13 bases between the germline ends.

J is TRBJ2-7 and V is TRBV29-1; the D gene could be TRBD1 or TRBD2 (5 bases each). Germline CDR1 reads SQVTM; CDR2 reads ANQGSEA. V was clipped by 7 bases and J by 4 bases, with 17 bases between them. The CDR3 length is 13 residues. DNA of the CDR3: TGCAGCGCTGGGGGACCGTGGGCATACGAGCAGTACTTC. Its translation is CSAGGPWAYEQYF.

Only a few counts were recorded for this clone. The chain carries TRBV30 and TRBJ1-6; TRBD1 might be the D (5 bases). Germline lookup yields CDR1 GTSNPN and CDR2 SVGIG (reference sequence). The V end was cut by 2 bases, the J end by 6 bases, with 11 bases between. This CDR3 contains 14 residues. The CDR3 sequence is CAWSLETANSPLHF. Here the CDR3 DNA reads TGTGCCTGGAGTTTAGAGACAGCTAATTCACCCCTCCACTTT.

This clone was seen a handful of times. The chain combines TRBV5-4 with TRBJ1-1; no clear D. The V end lost 4 bases, the J end lost 1 base, and 5 bases lay between the germline ends. The CDR3 is 12 amino acids. Germline V gene data show CDR1 as SGHNT and CDR2 as YYREEE (reference sequence). The CDR3 here is CASSRSNTEAFF. In DNA, the CDR3 is TGTGCCAGCAGCCGGTCGAACACTGAAGCTTTCTTT.

The V call is TRBV6-6, the J call TRBJ2-7; no definite D call. V lost 6 bases, J lost 5 bases, and 8 bases lay in between. Germline V lookup: CDR1 MNHNY, CDR2 SVGAGI (reference sequence). This CDR3 spans 11 amino acids. The CDR3 DNA reads TGTGCCAGCAGCCCCAGACACGAGCAGTACTTC. This gives the protein CASSPRHEQYF.

The rearrangement joins TRBV6-6 to TRBJ1-1; D gene uncertain. CDR3 length equals 11 residues. CDR1 is MNHNY and CDR2 is SVGAGI in the germline V gene (reference sequence). V shed 6 bases and J shed 6 bases, with 8 bases lying between them. The CDR3 nucleotides read TGTGCCAGCAGCCGACCCCCTGAAGCTTTCTTT. Protein product: CASSRPPEAFF.

In its sample, this clone was seen a few times. The CDR3 region has the DNA TGTGCCAGCAGCTTTTGGACCGGGGTCAATTCACCCCTCCACTTT. It yields the protein CASSFWTGVNSPLHF. The V call is TRBV7-2, the J call TRBJ1-6, with D hard to call. V dropped 3 bases and J dropped 7 bases, with 13 bases sitting between them. The CDR3 runs to 15 residues. Germline loops: CDR1 SGHTA, CDR2 FQGNSA.

The chain links TRBV29-1 to TRBJ1-3; D is undetermined. In germline, CDR1 is SQVTM, CDR2 ANQGSEA. V lost 4 bases, J lost 0 bases, and 10 bases lay in between. This CDR3 region has 14 residues. The CDR3 DNA is TGCAGCGTTGTTCAGCCTAACTCTGGAAACACCATATATTTT. Its protein product is CSVVQPNSGNTIYF.

This clone was counted a few times. The chain is built from TRBV2 and TRBJ2-1, with TRBD1 identical over 9 bases. V was pared by 7 bases and J by 2 bases, with 6 bases of the junction left unmatched. This CDR3 has 15 residues. CDR1 is SNHLY and CDR2 is FYNNEI in the germline V gene. In nucleotides, the CDR3 is TGTGCCAGCACTACGGACAGGGGAACCTACAATGAGCAGTTCTTC. Protein sequence: CASTTDRGTYNEQFF.

The gene calls are TRBV7-9 and TRBJ2-1; 9 bases match TRBD2. This CDR3 has 15 amino acids. Germline loops: CDR1 SEHNR, CDR2 FQNEAQ (reference sequence). The junction had 1 base not matched to a gene; V was cut back by 1 base and J by 3 bases. The CDR3 region is CASSLDSGGYNEQFF. The CDR3 DNA reads TGTGCCAGCAGCTTAGATAGCGGGGGCTACAATGAGCAGTTCTTC.

The V and J genes are TRBV18 and TRBJ2-1; D perhaps matches TRBD1 (5 bases). The CDR3 contains 14 residues. Trimming removed 0 bases at V and 8 bases at J, with 11 bases between. The germline V gene has CDR1 KGHSH and CDR2 LQKENI. The chain's CDR3 is CASSPPGRAHEQFF. In DNA, the CDR3 is TGTGCCAGCTCACCACCCGGCAGGGCCCATGAGCAGTTCTTC.

The chain recombines TRBV4-2 with TRBJ2-6; D not resolved. V was cut by 0 bases and J by 1 base, with 16 bases left in between. The germline gives CDR1 LGHNA, CDR2 YNFKEQ. The length of the CDR3 is 19 residues. CDR3 DNA sequence: TGTGCCAGCAGCCAAGATTACCCCCAGTTGCTTTCTGGGGCCAACGTCCTGACTTTC. Protein: CASSQDYPQLLSGANVLTF.

The chain links TRBV5-4 to TRBJ1-6, with TRBD1 identical over 7 bases. V shed 4 bases, J shed 6 bases, and the junction held 4 bases outside the gene matches. The length of the CDR3 is 14 residues. Germline lookup yields CDR1 SGHNT and CDR2 YYREEE (reference sequence). CDR3 sequence: CASSKRDSNSPLHF. The CDR3 bases are TGTGCCAGCAGCAAGCGGGACAGTAATTCACCCCTCCACTTT.

This sequence joins TRBV30 and TRBJ1-2, with 9 nucleotides matching TRBD1. The CDR3 has 11 amino acids. Germline trimming cut 5 bases from V and 5 bases from J; bases unmatched to any gene: 0. Germline CDR1 reads GTSNPN; CDR2 reads SVGIG (reference sequence). The CDR3 reads CAWGTGYGYTF. DNA of the CDR3: TGTGCCTGGGGGACAGGGTATGGCTACACCTTC.

The chain carries TRBV5-1 and TRBJ2-5; D is unclear. Trimming removed 6 bases from V and 5 bases from J, with 17 bases in between. This CDR3 region has 14 residues. Germline CDR1 reads SGHRS; CDR2 reads YFSETQ. DNA for the CDR3: TGCGCCAGCAAGATACTACTGAGTGGGGAGACCCAGTACTTC. Translation: CASKILLSGETQYF.

This clone has more than one count but fewer than ten. This chain connects TRBV7-9 to TRBJ2-2, with a tentative D call TRBD2 (5 bases). Germline V lookup: CDR1 SEHNR, CDR2 FQNEAQ (reference sequence). V was shortened by 4 bases and J by 3 bases, with 9 bases between the two germline ends. The CDR3 sequence is 14 residues long. Here the CDR3 DNA reads TGTGCCAGCAGCTCCCGGACTTACACCGGGGAGCTGTTTTTT. Protein: CASSSRTYTGELFF.

This clone was detected once. This sequence joins TRBV5-1 and TRBJ2-2, with D tentatively TRBD2 (6 bases). Germline V lookup: CDR1 SGHRS, CDR2 YFSETQ. The CDR3 extends over 16 amino acids. V lost 1 base and J lost 4, with 14 bases in between. CDR3 in amino acids: CASSLTSRGSTGELFF. The CDR3 bases are TGCGCCAGCAGCTTGACTAGCCGGGGTAGCACCGGGGAGCTGTTTTTT.

CDR3 loop: CAWSSDRGEKLFF. Written as DNA, the CDR3 is TGTGCCTGGAGTTCGGACAGGGGTGAAAAACTGTTTTTT. The chain uses TRBV30 and TRBJ1-4; 9 bases fit TRBD1. The CDR3 spans 13 residues. The junction had 2 bases not matched to a gene; V was cut back by 2 bases and J by 7 bases. The V gene's germline CDR1 is GTSNPN and CDR2 SVGIG (reference sequence).

CDR3 amino acids: CASSLQRDSYNEQFF. Written as DNA, the CDR3 is TGTGCCAGCAGCCTTCAGCGGGACTCCTACAATGAGCAGTTCTTC. This rearrangement joins TRBV7-2 to TRBJ2-1, with TRBD2 matching over 7 bases. Per germline, CDR1 SGHTA and CDR2 FQGNSA. This CDR3 has 15 amino acids. Losses at the gene ends were 5 bases for V and 0 bases for J; bases not matched to a gene: 4.

This clone has more than one count but fewer than ten. V and J are TRBV7-2 and TRBJ2-7; D remains unclear. The CDR3 sequence is 13 residues long. Germline CDR1 and CDR2: SGHTA and FQGNSA. V was cut by 6 bases and J by 2 bases, with 11 bases left in between. The CDR3: CASRRRTAYEQYF. The CDR3 bases are TGTGCCAGCAGAAGACGGACGGCCTACGAGCAGTACTTC. Based on the CDR3 plus reference TRBV7-2 and TRBJ2-7, the full variable domain is GAGVSQSPSNKVTEKGKDVELRCDPISGHTALYWYRQSLGQGLEFLIYFQGNSAPDKSGLPSDRFSAERTGGSVSTLTIQRTQQEDSAVYLCASRRRTAYEQYFGPGTRLTVT.